These 10 T cell receptor beta chains came from one sample sequenced in a study of cytomegalovirus exposure and HLA in healthy donors (dated by TCRdb to the late 2010s). The library was produced with the immunoSEQ multiplex PCR assay. A mixture of 60 forward primers for TCR Vbeta segments and 13 reverse primers for TCR Jbeta segments was used in the multiplex PCR. TCRdb retrieved this table from immuneACCESS and kept in-frame rearrangements only. Not all clones are present; in checked studies, unresolved V genes account for under half, and no reason is known for the remainder. This sample's table has entries for around 31,000 clones. The ten largest clonotypes hold 0.71% of the sample. Input material: PBMCs. The receptors here all came from a man aged 30 to 39 in good health and CMV-seronegative.

The rearrangement links TRBV5-4 to TRBJ2-1, with 10 bases fitting TRBD2. Germline CDR1 and CDR2: SGHNT and YYREEE (reference sequence). J gave up 5 bases and V 0 bases, and 8 bases lay outside the gene matches. The length of the CDR3 is 17 residues. CDR3: CASSLDRASGRNNEQFF. For the CDR3, the DNA is TGTGCCAGCAGCTTGGATCGGGCTAGCGGGAGAAACAATGAGCAGTTCTTC.

The V gene is TRBV5-1, the J gene TRBJ2-3, with 9 positions matching TRBD1. There are 15 residues in the CDR3. V was clipped by 2 bases and J by 5 bases; unmatched bases: 6. In germline, CDR1 is SGHRS, CDR2 YFSETQ. The CDR3 region is CASSFPTGGGDTQYF. CDR3 coding DNA: TGCGCCAGCAGCTTTCCGACAGGGGGGGGAGATACGCAGTATTTT.

The chain carries TRBV2 and TRBJ2-1; TRBD2 aligns across 9 bases. The CDR3 is made up of 14 amino acids. CDR1 is SNHLY, CDR2 FYNNEI, per germline. V lost 3 bases and J lost 11; bases outside the gene matches: 8. The CDR3 reads CASSDRLAGIKQFF. CDR3 DNA: TGTGCCAGCAGTGATCGGCTAGCGGGGATAAAGCAGTTCTTC.

The CDR3 here is CASSPIGFYGYTF. The CDR3 nucleotides read TGTGCCAGCTCACCGATCGGGTTCTATGGCTACACCTTC. V usage is TRBV18 and J usage is TRBJ1-2, with no clear D. There are 13 residues in the CDR3. The germline V gene has CDR1 KGHSH and CDR2 LQKENI. V was trimmed by 3 bases and J by 4 bases, leaving 9 bases between them.

This chain joins TRBV11-2 and TRBJ2-7; D is unclear. Germline V gene sequence: CDR1 SGHAT, CDR2 FQNNGV. The V end lost 0 bases, the J end lost 2 bases, and 5 bases lay between the germline ends. The CDR3 runs to 13 residues. CDR3 protein: CASSLEYPYEQYF. Here the CDR3 DNA reads TGTGCCAGCAGCTTAGAATATCCCTACGAGCAGTACTTC.

The genes are TRBV5-4 and TRBJ1-1; 9 bases fit TRBD1. Looked up from germline, CDR1 is SGHNT and CDR2 is YYREEE (reference sequence). The CDR3 is 16 residues long. V shed 4 bases, J shed 0 bases, and the junction held 7 bases outside the gene matches. Written as DNA, the CDR3 is TGTGCCAGCAGCCGAGGAGGGACAGGGTTGAACACTGAAGCTTTCTTT. Amino acids: CASSRGGTGLNTEAFF. Looking up the rest from reference TRBV5-4 and TRBJ1-1 gives the full variable domain: ETGVTQSPTHLIKTRGQQVTLRCSSQSGHNTVSWYQQALGQGPQFIFQYYREEENGRGNFPPRFSGLQFPNYSSELNVNALELDDSALYLCASSRGGTGLNTEAFFGQGTRLTVV.

The chain employs TRBV7-2 and TRBJ2-3; 9 nucleotides match TRBD2. With V trimmed by 1 base and J by 5 bases, 16 bases remained unmatched. Per the germline V gene, CDR1 is SGHTA and CDR2 is FQGNSA. The CDR3 totals 19 residues. The CDR3 coding sequence is TGTGCCAGCAGCTTAGTAGCAGCTAGCGGGACCCTCCGGGGAGATACGCAGTATTTT. It codes for CASSLVAASGTLRGDTQYF.

The rearrangement joins TRBV19 to TRBJ2-7; 8 bases line up with TRBD1. The CDR3 covers 16 residues. V trimming: 4 bases; J trimming: 3 bases; junction bases outside the gene matches: 11. CDR1 and CDR2 (germline): LNHDA, SQIVND (reference sequence). The CDR3 sequence is CASSTNRDRMDYEQYF. In DNA, the CDR3 is TGTGCCAGTAGTACCAACCGGGACAGGATGGACTACGAGCAGTACTTC.

This sequence joins TRBV27 and TRBJ2-7; D is perhaps TRBD2 (6 bases). The CDR3 covers 14 residues. Trimming left V 3 bases short and J 2 bases short, with 11 bases between. Germline CDR1 is MNHEY and CDR2 is SMNVEV (reference sequence). The CDR3 protein is CASSFGGTAYEQYF. CDR3 coding DNA: TGTGCCAGCAGTTTCGGCGGGACCGCCTACGAGCAGTACTTC.

The chain is built from TRBV14 and TRBJ2-7; 10 nucleotides match TRBD2. CDR1 and CDR2 from the germline V gene are SGHDN and FVKESK. J was trimmed by 4 bases and V by 4 bases; bases with no gene match: 4. The CDR3 loop spans 14 amino acids. As DNA, the CDR3 is TGTGCCAGCAGCCCCGAAGCGGGAGGGTACGAGCAGTACTTC. Residues: CASSPEAGGYEQYF. The full variable domain, in which reference TRBV14 and TRBJ2-7 provide the parts outside the CDR3, is EAGVTQFPSHSVIEKGQTVTLRCDPISGHDNLYWYRRVMGKEIKFLLHFVKESKQDESGMPNNRFLAERTGGTYSTLKVQPAELEDSGVYFCASSPEAGGYEQYFGPGTRLTVT.